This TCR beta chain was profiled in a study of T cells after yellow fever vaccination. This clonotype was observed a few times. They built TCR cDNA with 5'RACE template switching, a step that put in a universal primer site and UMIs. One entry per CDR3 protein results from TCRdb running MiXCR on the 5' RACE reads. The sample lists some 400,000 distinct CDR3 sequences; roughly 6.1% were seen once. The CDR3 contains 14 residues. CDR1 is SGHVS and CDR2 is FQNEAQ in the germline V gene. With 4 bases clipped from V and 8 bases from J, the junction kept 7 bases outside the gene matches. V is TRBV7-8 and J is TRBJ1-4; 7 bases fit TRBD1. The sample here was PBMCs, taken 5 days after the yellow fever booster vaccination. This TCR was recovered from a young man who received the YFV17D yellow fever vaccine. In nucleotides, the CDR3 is TGTGCCAGCAGCTCTGACAGGGCGGGCGAAAAACTGTTTTTT. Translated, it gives CASSSDRAGEKLFF.